The 18 T cell receptor beta chains listed next were all sequenced from one sample in a study of CD8+CD57+ T cells in acquired aplastic anemia. For sequencing, patients were chosen who had shown expansion of CD8+CD57+ cells by flow cytometry. Using genomic DNA as the template, TCR beta VDJ and CDR3 profiling was carried out. TCRdb re-called the reads with MiXCR, one entry per CDR3 protein. Of 170,000 or so distinct CDR3 sequences listed, roughly 50% are singletons. The sequenced material came from sorted CD4+, CD8+, or CD8+CD57+ T cells (not recorded which) from PBMCs. These receptors were collected from a human donor with aplastic anemia.

A note on this clonotype: At one boundary the junction diverges from the germline segment, which might be a read error. The genes are TRBV7-9 and TRBJ2-7; D is ambiguous. The CDR3 contains 11 residues. Germline V CDR1 and CDR2: SEHNR, FQNEAQ (reference sequence). The CDR3 DNA reads TGTGCCAACAGCTTACCCGAAAAGCAGTACTTC. Protein: CANSLPEKQYF.

This chain uses TRBV20-1 with TRBJ1-2; TRBD1 agrees at 11 bases. Unmatched junction bases numbered 1, after V lost 3 bases and J lost 4 bases. CDR3 length: 13 amino acids. Germline CDR1 reads DFQATT; CDR2 reads SNEGSKA (reference sequence). The CDR3 here is CSASGTGGYGYTF. The CDR3 DNA is TGCAGTGCTAGCGGGACAGGGGGCTATGGCTACACCTTC.

This clonotype came up a few times. The rearrangement uses TRBV7-9 and TRBJ1-6, with D possibly matching TRBD1 (6 bases). This CDR3 contains 14 residues. The germline gives CDR1 SEHNR, CDR2 FQNEAQ (reference sequence). Trimming shortened V by 3 bases and J by 9 bases, and 12 bases separated the two germline ends. CDR3 DNA: TGTGCCAGCAGCTTGACAGGTTTATCTTCACCCCTCCACTTT. Amino acids: CASSLTGLSSPLHF.

This clonotype showed up many times. The J gene is TRBJ2-7, the V gene TRBV4-1, with D perhaps matching TRBD2 (5 bases). In germline, CDR1 is MGHRA, CDR2 YSYEKL. The CDR3 runs to 16 residues. V lost 3 bases and J lost 7, with 22 bases in between. CDR3 amino acids: CASSQDRTIPSGEQYF. Here the CDR3 DNA reads TGCGCCAGCAGCCAGGACCGAACTATACCGTCGGGGGAGCAGTACTTC.

This chain joins TRBV19 and TRBJ2-7; possibly TRBD1 for D (6 bases). The germline CDR1 and CDR2 sequences are LNHDA and SQIVND (reference sequence). This CDR3 has 13 residues. Trimming pared 11 bases from V and 2 bases from J, leaving 16 bases between. CDR3 region: CASPPGQPYEQYF. The CDR3 coding sequence is TGTGCCTCCCCCCCGGGACAACCCTACGAGCAGTACTTC.

The table lists this clonotype with a few counts. A much larger clone lies one base from this, so it may be a read error. V is TRBV5-1 and J is TRBJ2-7; TRBD2 matches 7 bases. V was clipped by 2 bases and J by 2 bases; unmatched bases: 7. The CDR3 covers 15 residues. CDR1 and CDR2 from the germline V gene are SGHRS and YFSETQ. CDR3 sequence reads: CASSFPGGGAYEQYF. CDR3 DNA: TGCGCCAGCAGCTTCCCGGGCGGGGGAGCCTACGAGCAGTACTTC.

This clonotype occurred many times. This chain links TRBV19 with TRBJ1-2; D might be TRBD1 (5 bases). The CDR3 sequence is 17 residues long. V lost 8 bases to trimming and J lost 4 bases, with 26 bases between them. Germline lookup yields CDR1 LNHDA and CDR2 SQIVND (reference sequence). CDR3 sequence reads: CASGSLAGRSIFYGYTF. The CDR3 nucleotides are TGTGCCAGTGGCAGTTTGGCGGGGCGCTCGATCTTCTATGGCTACACCTTC.

V gene TRBV19 combines with J gene TRBJ2-2; D unresolved. Trimming stripped 5 bases from V and 0 bases from J, with 10 bases between. This CDR3 has 15 amino acids. Germline CDR1 and CDR2: LNHDA and SQIVND (reference sequence). Here the CDR3 reads CASSLTHTNTGELFF. The CDR3, as DNA: TGTGCCAGTAGTCTGACCCACACGAACACCGGGGAGCTGTTTTTT.

V usage is TRBV20-1 and J usage is TRBJ2-3; D uncertain. Looked up from germline, CDR1 is DFQATT and CDR2 is SNEGSKA (reference sequence). Trimming pared 2 bases from V and 3 bases from J, leaving 9 bases between. This CDR3 has 13 amino acids. The CDR3 spells CSARKRGTDTQYF. The CDR3 region has the DNA TGCAGTGCTAGAAAACGTGGAACAGATACGCAGTATTTT.

The V gene is TRBV9, the J gene TRBJ1-1; D gene unclear. Germline V lookup: CDR1 SGDLS, CDR2 YYNGEE. V was cut by 0 bases and J by 0 bases, with 6 bases left in between. This CDR3 has 14 residues. CDR3 protein: CASSVADMNTEAFF. DNA of the CDR3: TGTGCCAGCAGCGTAGCAGACATGAACACTGAAGCTTTCTTT.

As DNA, the CDR3 is TGTGCCAGTAGTACTGACCTGCTAAGCTCCTATAATTCACCCCTCCACTTT. This codes for CASSTDLLSSYNSPLHF. The V call is TRBV19, the J call TRBJ1-6, with unresolved D. The CDR3 length is 17 residues. V lost 4 bases to trimming and J lost 0 bases, with 13 bases between them. The germline V gene encodes CDR1 LNHDA and CDR2 SQIVND (reference sequence).

This clonotype was detected many times. V usage is TRBV10-3 and J usage is TRBJ1-1, with D perhaps TRBD1 (5 bases). V was pared by 8 bases and J by 6 bases, with 13 bases between. The CDR3 extends over 12 amino acids. Germline V gene lookup returns CDR1 ENHRY and CDR2 SYGVKD. CDR3 in amino acids: CAIRGALPEAFF. CDR3 sequence (DNA): TGTGCCATCCGCGGGGCACTGCCTGAAGCTTTCTTT.

Concerning this clonotype: A much larger clone is a single base away; this may be a read error. The chain recombines TRBV5-6 with TRBJ2-7; D remains ambiguous. The CDR3 length is 15 residues. V was cut by 0 bases and J by 1 base, with 11 bases left in between. Germline CDR1 and CDR2: SGHDT and YYEEEE. The CDR3 DNA follows: TGTGCCAGCAGCTTGGGACGGGCGCCTTCCTACGAGCAGTACTTC. Amino acid sequence: CASSLGRAPSYEQYF.

This clonotype was seen many times. The chain has TRBV10-2 and TRBJ2-1; D is perhaps TRBD1 (5 bases). The CDR3 is 16 amino acids. CDR1 is WSHSY, CDR2 SAAADI, per germline. Trimming removed 3 bases from V and 0 bases from J, with 12 bases in between. DNA of the CDR3: TGCGCCAGCAGTGACCCGACAGCGATCTCCTACAATGAGCAGTTCTTC. As protein: CASSDPTAISYNEQFF.

The chain employs TRBV5-6 and TRBJ1-3; TRBD1 matches at 10 bases. Germline lookup yields CDR1 SGHDT and CDR2 YYEEEE. This CDR3 is built from 15 residues. V dropped 1 base and J dropped 8; count of bases not matched to a gene: 6. CDR3 nucleotides: TGTGCCAGCAGCTTGCGCGGGACAGGGGACGACACCATATATTTT. Encoded protein: CASSLRGTGDDTIYF. The full variable domain, completed using reference TRBV5-6 and TRBJ1-3, is DAGVTQSPTHLIKTRGQQVTLRCSPKSGHDTVSWYQQALGQGPQFIFQYYEEEERQRGNFPDRFSGHQFPNYSSELNVNALLLGDSALYLCASSLRGTGDDTIYFGEGSWLTVV.

CDR3 amino acids: CASRRGLEAFF. In DNA, the CDR3 is TGTGCCAGCAGACGGGGCCTTGAAGCTTTCTTT. This chain joins TRBV5-6 and TRBJ1-1; D perhaps matches TRBD1 (5 bases). The CDR3 is 11 residues long. Per germline, CDR1 SGHDT and CDR2 YYEEEE. V was shortened by 5 bases and J by 7 bases, with 9 bases between the two germline ends.

The chain combines TRBV11-3 with TRBJ1-3; D may be TRBD1 (6 bases). Trimming removed 4 bases at V and 0 bases at J, with 16 bases between. Germline CDR1 and CDR2: SGHNT and YENEEA. The CDR3 extends over 17 amino acids. In DNA, the CDR3 is TGTGCCAGCAGCTACCATAACAGGGTATTCTCTGGAAACACCATATATTTT. Its translation is CASSYHNRVFSGNTIYF.

The rearrangement joins TRBV29-1 to TRBJ2-3; TRBD2 is a possible D gene (6 bases). Trimming took off 6 bases at V and 2 bases at J, with 12 bases between the two ends. The CDR3 totals 13 residues. Per the germline V gene, CDR1 is SQVTM and CDR2 is ANQGSEA. The CDR3 protein is CSVRGLYTDTQYF. The DNA for the CDR3 is TGCAGCGTGCGGGGCTTATACACAGATACGCAGTATTTT.